This entry describes one TCR beta chain. Its antigen is still unknown. Produced via immunoSEQ multiplex PCR; TCRdb's table is partial and in-frame only. The repertoire holds about 340,000 clones, with over 85% as singletons. Time point described: blood from clinic visit 5 months post-surgery; TSC patient then seizure free. Surgery cases with the highest brain T cell transcript signatures were chosen for sequencing. Before surgery, patients took at least one anti-epileptic drug. Trimming shortened V by 5 bases and J by 8 bases, and 15 bases separated the two germline ends. Germline V CDR1 and CDR2: SGHTA, FQGNSA. CDR3 length: 13 residues. The data were obtained in a study of brain T cells in children with intractable seizures. Whole-study findings and limits: HCMV serostatus was not known, and viral specificity came from CDR3 similarity only. Clones missing pre-surgery may reflect undersampling of that blood sample.

The genes are TRBV7-2 and TRBJ1-2; D ambiguous. The clonotype was recovered from a boy less than two years old with tuberous sclerosis and intractable seizures. This sample comprised peripheral blood, obtained less than 6 months after surgery. The CDR3 protein is CASSPGEAQGYTF. The CDR3 DNA sequence: TGTGCCAGCAGCCCCGGGGAGGCCCAGGGCTACACCTTC. Based on the CDR3 plus reference TRBV7-2 and TRBJ1-2, the full variable domain is GAGVSQSPSNKVTEKGKDVELRCDPISGHTALYWYRQSLGQGLEFLIYFQGNSAPDKSGLPSDRFSAERTGGSVSTLTIQRTQQEDSAVYLCASSPGEAQGYTFGSGTRLTVV.